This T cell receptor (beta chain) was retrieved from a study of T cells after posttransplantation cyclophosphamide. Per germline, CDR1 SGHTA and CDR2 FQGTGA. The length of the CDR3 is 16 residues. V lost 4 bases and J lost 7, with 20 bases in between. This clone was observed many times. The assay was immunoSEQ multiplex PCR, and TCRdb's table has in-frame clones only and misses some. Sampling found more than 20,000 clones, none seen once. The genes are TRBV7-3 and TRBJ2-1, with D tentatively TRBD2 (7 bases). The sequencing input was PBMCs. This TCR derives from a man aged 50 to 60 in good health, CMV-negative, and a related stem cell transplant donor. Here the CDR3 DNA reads TGTGCCAGCAGCTCTGGTGGTGGGGGGGCTTTGAATGAGCAGTTCTTC. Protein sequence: CASSSGGGGALNEQFF.